This T cell receptor (beta chain) came from a study of T cell repertoires in cytomegalovirus infection. At the level of the study: Use of recently identified HLA-C-restricted and well-studied HLA-B-restricted CMV epitopes was part of the study. The study, taken as a whole, reports: CMV-specific HLA-C-restricted TCR beta clonotypes dominated the ex vivo response. Accumulated public TCR beta family frequency recognized individuals carrying CMV together with the relevant HLA.

In TCRdb, the reads were re-called with MiXCR into one record per CDR3 protein. Among hundreds of thousands of distinct CDR3 sequences listed, about two fifths were seen once. V lost 6 bases and J 0 bases, leaving 23 bases between the germline ends. This CDR3 region has 18 residues. Germline V gene sequence: CDR1 LNHDA, CDR2 SQIVND (reference sequence). This clonotype was recorded only once. Its antigen is not identified. Source: cultured PBMCs, taken from culture after CMV antigen stimulation. The rearrangement joins TRBV19 to TRBJ1-1; tentative D call: TRBD1 (5 bases). This clonotype was sampled from a human donor in good health (CMV status not recorded). Some clones in this sample may be carry-over from other donors' samples. CDR3 in DNA: TGTGCCAGTAGCCTTTGGGACCGACCAGGGCACTTGAACACTGAAGCTTTCTTT. Encoded protein: CASSLWDRPGHLNTEAFF.